This T cell receptor beta chain was identified in a study of blood T cell repertoires in COVID-19. Overall study: Samples representing acute and convalescent COVID-19 were sourced from the United States, Italy and Spain. From T cells, B-cell-depleted T cells, or PBMCs came the material, which was cDNA or gDNA.

In the authors' methods: Reference gene primer amplification gave nucleated cell count estimates. TCRdb's table, derived via immunoSEQ multiplex PCR, lists solely in-frame clones and lacks some. V, J and clone size were drawn from that table, and D and trimming were deduced from the DNA. The data contain around 170,000 clones, less than 90% of them singletons. Germline loops: CDR1 SGHDN, CDR2 FVKESK. The CDR3 is 14 amino acids. V lost 0 bases, J lost 10 bases, and 10 bases lay in between. The TCR was taken from a man between 18 and 29 years old with active or convalescent COVID-19. J is TRBJ1-6 and V is TRBV14; D is undetermined. The specimen sequenced was peripheral blood. CDR3 sequence reads: CASSQDRGLSPLHF. CDR3 DNA sequence: TGTGCCAGCAGCCAAGATCGCGGCTTATCACCCCTCCACTTT.